The present entry profiles one T cell receptor (beta chain) with its context. Its antigen is not identified. The protocol was immunoSEQ multiplex PCR, while the TCRdb copy is restricted to in-frame clones and leaves out a portion. The sample carries about 160,000 clones, roughly nine tenths recorded once. The sample comes from a study of T cell responses to AZD1222 COVID-19 vaccine. Study-level findings and limits: Samples come after the peak T cell response, not at day 14. Nearly half of the spike-specific TCRs reportedly recognize variant regions that carry no mutations. Among vaccine-associated CD4 TCRs, coverage spanned spike, with dominance at 160-218 and 743-854.

Material: peripheral blood, obtained on day 0 of AZD1222 vaccination. This clonotype originated in an adult in good health.

This chain's CDR3 is CASSRGTSGRAKGELFF. The CDR3 bases are TGTGCCAGCAGCCGGGGGACTAGCGGGAGGGCCAAGGGGGAGCTGTTTTTT. The rearrangement links TRBV3-1 (or the pseudogene TRBV3-2) to TRBJ2-2, with 16 bases fitting TRBD2. Per germline, CDR1 LGHDT and CDR2 YNNKEL (reference sequence). Trimming at V came to 4 bases and at J to 8 bases, leaving 7 bases not matched to a gene. The CDR3 sequence is 17 residues long.